This T cell receptor beta chain is from a study of T cell clonotyping in hematopoietic cell transplantation. Study-wide results and limits: CD4 and CD8 repertoire contributions could not be separated without sorting. Broader posttransplant TCR repertoire diversity was predicted by graft donor and pretransplant recipient Inverse Simpson Index values. After transplant, recipient diversity fell while pathologically expanded clonotypes grew through day 180. Few recipient clonotypes overlapped donors; over 95% were de novo at given depth.

Trimming removed 6 bases from V and 5 bases from J, with 9 bases in between. The germline V gene encodes CDR1 DFQATT and CDR2 SNEGSKA (reference sequence). The CDR3 contains 11 residues. On this clone itself: What it recognizes is unknown.

The assay was immunoSEQ multiplex PCR, and TCRdb's table has in-frame clones only and misses some. The table has more than 65,000 clones, approximately 94% seen once. The specimen sequenced was peripheral blood mononuclear cells. This receptor was taken from a man in his forties or fifties in good health. Some clones in this sample may be carry-over from other donors' samples. This chain joins TRBV20-1 and TRBJ2-3, with a weak D call TRBD2 (5 bases). The CDR3 reads CSAPRGDTQYF. The CDR3 nucleotides are TGCAGTGCCCCCCGGGGAGATACGCAGTATTTT.